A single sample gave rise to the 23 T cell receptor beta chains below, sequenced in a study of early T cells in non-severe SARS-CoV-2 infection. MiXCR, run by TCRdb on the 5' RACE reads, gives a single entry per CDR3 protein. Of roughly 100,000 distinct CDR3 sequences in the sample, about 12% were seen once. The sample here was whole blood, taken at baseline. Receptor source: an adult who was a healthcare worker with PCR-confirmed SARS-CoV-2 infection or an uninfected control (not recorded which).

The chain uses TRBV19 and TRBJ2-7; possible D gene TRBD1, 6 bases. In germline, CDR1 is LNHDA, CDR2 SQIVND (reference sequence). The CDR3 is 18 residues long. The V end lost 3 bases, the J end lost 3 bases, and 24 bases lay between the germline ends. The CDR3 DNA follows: TGTGCCAGTAGTATTAGGCCGGTGAGGCAGGGGCCGTTCTACGAGCAGTACTTC. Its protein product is CASSIRPVRQGPFYEQYF.

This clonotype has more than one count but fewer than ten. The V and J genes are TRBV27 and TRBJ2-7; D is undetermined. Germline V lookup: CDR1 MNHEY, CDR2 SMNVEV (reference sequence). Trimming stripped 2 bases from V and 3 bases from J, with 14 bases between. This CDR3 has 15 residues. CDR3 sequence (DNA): TGTGCCAGCAGTTTAGAAGGGAATCTCTTCTACGAGCAGTACTTC. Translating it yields CASSLEGNLFYEQYF.

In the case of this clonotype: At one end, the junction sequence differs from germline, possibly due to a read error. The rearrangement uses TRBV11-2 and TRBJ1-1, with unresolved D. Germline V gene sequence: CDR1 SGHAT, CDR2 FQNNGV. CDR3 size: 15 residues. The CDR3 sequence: CVSSTRQIPNTEAFF. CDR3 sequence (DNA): TGTGTCAGCAGCACCCGGCAGATACCGAACACTGAAGCTTTCTTT.

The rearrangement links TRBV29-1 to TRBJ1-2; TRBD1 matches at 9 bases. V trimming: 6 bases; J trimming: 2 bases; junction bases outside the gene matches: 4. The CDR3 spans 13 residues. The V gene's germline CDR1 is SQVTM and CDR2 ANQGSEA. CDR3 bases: TGCAGCGTACCCGACAGGGGGAACTATGGCTACACCTTC. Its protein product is CSVPDRGNYGYTF.

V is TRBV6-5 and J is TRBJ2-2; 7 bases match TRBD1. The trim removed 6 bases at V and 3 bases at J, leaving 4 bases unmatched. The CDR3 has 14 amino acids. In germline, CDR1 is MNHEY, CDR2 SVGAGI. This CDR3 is CASRSTGYTGELFF. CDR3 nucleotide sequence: TGTGCCAGCAGGTCGACAGGGTACACCGGGGAGCTGTTTTTT.

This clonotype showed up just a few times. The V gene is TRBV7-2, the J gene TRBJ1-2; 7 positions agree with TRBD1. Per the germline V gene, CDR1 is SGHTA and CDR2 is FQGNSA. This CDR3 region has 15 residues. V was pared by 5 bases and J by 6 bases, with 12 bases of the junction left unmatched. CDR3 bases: TGTGCCAGCAGCGCGGCAGGGGGTTTTACCCATGGCTACACCTTC. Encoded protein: CASSAAGGFTHGYTF. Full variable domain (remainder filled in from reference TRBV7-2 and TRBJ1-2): GAGVSQSPSNKVTEKGKDVELRCDPISGHTALYWYRQSLGQGLEFLIYFQGNSAPDKSGLPSDRFSAERTGGSVSTLTIQRTQQEDSAVYLCASSAAGGFTHGYTFGSGTRLTVV.

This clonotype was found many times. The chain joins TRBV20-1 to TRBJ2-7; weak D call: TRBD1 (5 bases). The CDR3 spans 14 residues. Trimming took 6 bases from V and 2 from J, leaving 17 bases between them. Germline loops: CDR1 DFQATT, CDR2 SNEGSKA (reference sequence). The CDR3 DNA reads TGCAGTGCCATGAGGCAGGGTCAAGCCTACGAGCAGTACTTC. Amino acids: CSAMRQGQAYEQYF.

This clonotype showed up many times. CDR3 nucleotide sequence: TGTGCCAGCGGGTCGGACACCGGGGAGCTGTTTTTT. Translation gives CASGSDTGELFF. The chain couples TRBV2 to TRBJ2-2, with D unresolved. Germline CDR1 and CDR2: SNHLY and FYNNEI. The CDR3 totals 12 residues. Trimming pared 8 bases from V and 3 bases from J, leaving 7 bases between.

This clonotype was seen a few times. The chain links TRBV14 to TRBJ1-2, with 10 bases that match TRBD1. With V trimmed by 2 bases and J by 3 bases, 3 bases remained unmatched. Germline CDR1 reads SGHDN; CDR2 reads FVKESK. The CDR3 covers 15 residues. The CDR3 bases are TGTGCCAGCAGCCAATGGACAGGGGGAGACTATGGCTACACCTTC. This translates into CASSQWTGGDYGYTF.

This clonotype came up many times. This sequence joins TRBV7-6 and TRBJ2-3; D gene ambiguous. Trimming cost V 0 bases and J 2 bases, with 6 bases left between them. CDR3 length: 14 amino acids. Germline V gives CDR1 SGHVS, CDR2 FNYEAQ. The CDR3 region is CASSLAAATDTQYF. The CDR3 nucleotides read TGTGCCAGCAGCTTAGCGGCGGCCACAGATACGCAGTATTTT.

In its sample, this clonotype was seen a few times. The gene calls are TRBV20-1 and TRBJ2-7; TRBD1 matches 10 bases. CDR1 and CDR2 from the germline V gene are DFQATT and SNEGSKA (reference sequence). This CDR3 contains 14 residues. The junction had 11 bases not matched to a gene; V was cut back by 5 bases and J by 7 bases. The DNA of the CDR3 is TGCAGTGCTGTGCGGGGACAGGGGAAATTAGAGCAGTACTTC. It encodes CSAVRGQGKLEQYF.

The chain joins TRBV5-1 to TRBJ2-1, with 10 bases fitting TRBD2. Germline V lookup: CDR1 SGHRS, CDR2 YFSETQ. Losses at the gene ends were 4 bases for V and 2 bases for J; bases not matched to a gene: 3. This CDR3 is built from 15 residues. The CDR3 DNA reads TGCGCCAGCAGCATCCTAGCGGGAGCCTACAATGAGCAGTTCTTC. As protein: CASSILAGAYNEQFF.

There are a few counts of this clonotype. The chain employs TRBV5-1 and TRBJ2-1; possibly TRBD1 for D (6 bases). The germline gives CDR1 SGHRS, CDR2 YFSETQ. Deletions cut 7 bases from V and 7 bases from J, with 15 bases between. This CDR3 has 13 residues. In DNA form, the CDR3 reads TGCGCCAGCTCCAGGGGCAGGGAAAATGAGCAGTTCTTC. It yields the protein CASSRGRENEQFF.

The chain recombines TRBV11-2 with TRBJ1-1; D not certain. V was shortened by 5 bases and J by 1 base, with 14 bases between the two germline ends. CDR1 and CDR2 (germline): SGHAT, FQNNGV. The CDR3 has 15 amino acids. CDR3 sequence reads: CASSTRQIPNTEAFF. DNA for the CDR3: TGTGCCAGCAGCACCCGGCAGATACCGAACACTGAAGCTTTCTTT.

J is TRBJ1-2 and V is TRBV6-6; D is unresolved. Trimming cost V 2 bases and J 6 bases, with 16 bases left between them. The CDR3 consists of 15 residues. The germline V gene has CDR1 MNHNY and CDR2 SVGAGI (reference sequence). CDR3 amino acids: CASSYLRAHGDGYTF. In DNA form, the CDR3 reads TGTGCCAGCAGTTACCTCCGGGCCCACGGAGATGGCTACACCTTC.

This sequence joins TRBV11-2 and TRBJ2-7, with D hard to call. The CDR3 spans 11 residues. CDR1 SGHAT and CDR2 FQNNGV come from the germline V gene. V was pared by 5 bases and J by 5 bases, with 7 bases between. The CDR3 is CASSITDEQYF. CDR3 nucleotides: TGTGCCAGCAGCATAACTGACGAGCAGTACTTC.

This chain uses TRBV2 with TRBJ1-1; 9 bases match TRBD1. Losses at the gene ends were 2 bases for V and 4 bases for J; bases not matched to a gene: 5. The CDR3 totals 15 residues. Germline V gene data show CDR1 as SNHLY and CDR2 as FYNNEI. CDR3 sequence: CASSEMETGGTEAFF. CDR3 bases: TGTGCCAGCAGTGAAATGGAGACAGGGGGCACTGAAGCTTTCTTT.

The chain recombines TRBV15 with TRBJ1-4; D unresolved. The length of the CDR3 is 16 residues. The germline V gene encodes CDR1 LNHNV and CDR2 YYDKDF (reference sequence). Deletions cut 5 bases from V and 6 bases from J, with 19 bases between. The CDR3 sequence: CATSGFTPTVDEKLFF. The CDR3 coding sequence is TGTGCCACCAGCGGATTCACACCAACGGTCGATGAAAAACTGTTTTTT.

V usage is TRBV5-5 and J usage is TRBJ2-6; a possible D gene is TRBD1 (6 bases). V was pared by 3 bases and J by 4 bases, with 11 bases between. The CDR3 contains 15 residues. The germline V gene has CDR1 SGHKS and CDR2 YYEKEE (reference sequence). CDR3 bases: TGTGCCAGCAGCTACCAGGGGTACGGGGCCAACGTCCTGACTTTC. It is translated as CASSYQGYGANVLTF. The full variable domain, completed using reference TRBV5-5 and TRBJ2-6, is DAGVTQSPTHLIKTRGQQVTLRCSPISGHKSVSWYQQVLGQGPQFIFQYYEKEERGRGNFPDRFSARQFPNYSSELNVNALLLGDSALYLCASSYQGYGANVLTFGAGSRLTVL.

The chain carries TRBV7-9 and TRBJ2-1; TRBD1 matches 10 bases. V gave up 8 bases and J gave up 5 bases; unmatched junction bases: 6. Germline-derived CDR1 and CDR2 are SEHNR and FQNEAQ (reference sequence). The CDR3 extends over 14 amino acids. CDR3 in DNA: TGTGCCAGCCTCCGACAGGGGGCGAACAATGAGCAGTTCTTC. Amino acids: CASLRQGANNEQFF.

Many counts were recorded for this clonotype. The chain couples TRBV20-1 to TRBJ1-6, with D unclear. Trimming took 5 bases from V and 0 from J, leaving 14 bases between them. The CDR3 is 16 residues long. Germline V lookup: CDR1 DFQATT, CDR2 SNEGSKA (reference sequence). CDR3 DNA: TGCAGTGCTTCGGACCGCCGGAGCTCCTATAATTCACCCCTCCACTTT. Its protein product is CSASDRRSSYNSPLHF.

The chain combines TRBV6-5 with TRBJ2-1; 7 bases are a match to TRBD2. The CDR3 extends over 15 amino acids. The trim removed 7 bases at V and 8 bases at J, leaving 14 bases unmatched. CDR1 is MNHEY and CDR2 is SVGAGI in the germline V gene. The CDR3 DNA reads TGTGCCAGCACCAGAACGGGCGGGAGAGACGATGAGCAGTTCTTC. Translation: CASTRTGGRDDEQFF.

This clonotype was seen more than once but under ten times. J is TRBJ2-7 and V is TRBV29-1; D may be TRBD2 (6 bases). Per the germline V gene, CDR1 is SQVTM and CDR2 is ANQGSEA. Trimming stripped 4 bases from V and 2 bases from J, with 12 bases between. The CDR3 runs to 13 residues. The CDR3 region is CSVVGSSAYEQYF. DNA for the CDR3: TGCAGCGTTGTAGGGTCTAGCGCCTACGAGCAGTACTTC.